This entry describes one T cell receptor (beta chain). The protocol was immunoSEQ multiplex PCR, while the TCRdb copy is restricted to in-frame clones and leaves out a portion. The repertoire holds about 230,000 clones, with over 70% as singletons. This CDR3 is 14 amino acids long. Trimming cost V 0 bases and J 7 bases, with 11 bases left between them. From germline, CDR1 is SGHRS and CDR2 YFSETQ. The sample comes from a study of control samples from healthy donors and cancer patients. Sequences were obtained from PBMCs. This TCR derives from a woman aged 55-69 years with lung cancer. This chain connects TRBV5-1 to TRBJ1-5, with a possible D match to TRBD1 (5 bases). CDR3 sequence reads: CASSLAVGGQPQHF. The CDR3, as DNA: TGCGCCAGCAGCTTGGCCGTGGGGGGGCAGCCCCAGCATTTT.